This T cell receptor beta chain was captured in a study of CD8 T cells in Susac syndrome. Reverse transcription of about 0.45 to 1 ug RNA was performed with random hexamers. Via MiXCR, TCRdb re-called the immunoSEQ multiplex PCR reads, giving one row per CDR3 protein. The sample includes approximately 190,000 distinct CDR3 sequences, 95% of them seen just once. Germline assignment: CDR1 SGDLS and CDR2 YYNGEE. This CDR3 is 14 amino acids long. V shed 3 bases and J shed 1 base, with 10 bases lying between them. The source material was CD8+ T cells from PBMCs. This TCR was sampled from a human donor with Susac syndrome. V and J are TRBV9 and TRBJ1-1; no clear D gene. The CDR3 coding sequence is TGTGCCAGCAGCGCCGGACGGCCGAACACTGAAGCTTTCTTT. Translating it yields CASSAGRPNTEAFF. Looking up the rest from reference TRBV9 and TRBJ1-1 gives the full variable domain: DSGVTQTPKHLITATGQRVTLRCSPRSGDLSVYWYQQSLDQGLQFLIQYYNGEERAKGNILERFSAQQFPDLHSELNLSSLELGDSALYFCASSAGRPNTEAFFGQGTRLTVV.